This record concerns one T cell receptor (beta chain) sequence. This record belongs to a study of OX40 agonist ivuxolimab in advanced cancers. The data were produced by immunoSEQ multiplex PCR, yet TCRdb's version contains in-frame clones alone and is incomplete. The sample records about 12,000 clones, about 81% being singletons. The material was CD4+ or CD8+ T cells sorted from blood, obtained in a trial of the OX40 agonist ivuxolimab. The sequence was collected from an adult with an advanced solid tumor such as melanoma, head and neck, liver or kidney cancer.

Here the CDR3 reads CASSQDGRDLHQPQHF. CDR3 DNA: TGCGCCAGCAGCCAAGATGGCCGGGACTTACATCAGCCCCAGCATTTT. The V and J genes are TRBV4-3 and TRBJ1-5, with a tentative D call TRBD1 (5 bases). V lost 0 bases and J lost 5, with 14 bases in between. The CDR3 contains 16 residues. The germline V gene has CDR1 LGHNA and CDR2 YSLEER.